These 2 T cell receptor beta chains came from one sample sequenced in a study of control samples from healthy donors and cancer patients (dated by TCRdb to between 2020 and 2021). Library preparation employed the immunoSEQ multiplex PCR assay. What TCRdb holds here is the immuneACCESS table cut down to in-frame rearrangements. Part of the clones is not present; checked against another copy, under half of the missing clones reflect an unresolved V gene, and the others are unexplained. For this sample the table gives approximately 120,000 clones, of which about 90% were detected only once. The top ten hold roughly 1.9% of the sample. Source material: blood. These receptors all come from a man aged 18 to 35 in good health.

The rearrangement links TRBV18 to TRBJ2-2, with TRBD2 matching 9 bases. The germline gives CDR1 KGHSH, CDR2 LQKENI. V lost 8 bases to trimming and J lost 0 bases; unmatched junction nucleotides: 10. CDR3 length: 17 amino acids. The DNA for the CDR3 is TGTGCCAGCAGTTCCTTCTCTAGCGGGACGAACACCGGGGAGCTGTTTTTT. Translation: CASSSFSSGTNTGELFF.

The CDR3 region has the DNA TGTGCCAGCAGCCAAGAAAGGGGAGGATATGGCTACACCTTC. It is translated as CASSQERGGYGYTF. V is TRBV3-1 (or the pseudogene TRBV3-2) and J is TRBJ1-2, with a possible D match to TRBD1 (5 bases). CDR1 and CDR2 from the germline V gene are LGHDT and YNNKEL (reference sequence). Trimming removed 0 bases at V and 5 bases at J, with 10 bases between. This CDR3 spans 14 amino acids.